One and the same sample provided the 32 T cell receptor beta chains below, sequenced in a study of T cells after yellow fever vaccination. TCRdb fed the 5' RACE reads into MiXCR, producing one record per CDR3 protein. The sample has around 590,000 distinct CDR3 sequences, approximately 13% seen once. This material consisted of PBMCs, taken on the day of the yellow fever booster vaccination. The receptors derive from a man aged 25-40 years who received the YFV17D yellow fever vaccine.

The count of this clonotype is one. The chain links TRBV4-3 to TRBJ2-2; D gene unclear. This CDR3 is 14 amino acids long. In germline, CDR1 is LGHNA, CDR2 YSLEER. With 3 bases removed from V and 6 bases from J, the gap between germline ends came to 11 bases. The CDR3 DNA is TGCGCCAGCAGCCACGCCAATAGGGCCGGGGAGCTGTTTTTT. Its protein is CASSHANRAGELFF.

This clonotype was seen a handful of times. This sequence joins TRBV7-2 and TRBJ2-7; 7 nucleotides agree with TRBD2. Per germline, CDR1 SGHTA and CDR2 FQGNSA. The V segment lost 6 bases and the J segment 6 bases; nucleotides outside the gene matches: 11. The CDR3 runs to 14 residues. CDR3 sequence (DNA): TGTGCCAGCAGAACCCAAAGCGGGATGGGCGAGCAGTACTTC. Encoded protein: CASRTQSGMGEQYF.

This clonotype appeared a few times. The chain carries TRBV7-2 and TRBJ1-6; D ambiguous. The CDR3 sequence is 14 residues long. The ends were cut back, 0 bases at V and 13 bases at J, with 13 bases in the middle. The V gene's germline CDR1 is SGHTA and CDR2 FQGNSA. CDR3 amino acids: CASSLAQAARPLHF. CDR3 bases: TGTGCCAGCAGCTTAGCGCAGGCAGCTAGGCCCCTCCACTTT.

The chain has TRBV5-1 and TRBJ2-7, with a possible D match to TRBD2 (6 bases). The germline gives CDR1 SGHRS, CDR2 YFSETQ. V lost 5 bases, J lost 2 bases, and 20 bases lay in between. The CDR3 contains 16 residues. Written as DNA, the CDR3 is TGCGCCAGCAGTGGAATAGCGGAACTTGGGCCCTACGAGCAGTACTTC. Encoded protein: CASSGIAELGPYEQYF.

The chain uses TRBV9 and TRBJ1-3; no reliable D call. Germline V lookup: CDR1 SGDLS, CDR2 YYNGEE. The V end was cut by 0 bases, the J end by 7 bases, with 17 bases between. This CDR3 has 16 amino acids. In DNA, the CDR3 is TGTGCCAGCAGCGTAGAGGCGGGAACACACGACAACACCATATATTTT. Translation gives CASSVEAGTHDNTIYF.

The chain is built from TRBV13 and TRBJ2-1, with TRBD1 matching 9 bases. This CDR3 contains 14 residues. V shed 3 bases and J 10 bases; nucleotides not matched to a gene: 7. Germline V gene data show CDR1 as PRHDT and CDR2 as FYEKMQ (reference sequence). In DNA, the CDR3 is TGTGCCAGCAGCTTCGGGACAGGGTACGACGAGCAGTTCTTC. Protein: CASSFGTGYDEQFF.

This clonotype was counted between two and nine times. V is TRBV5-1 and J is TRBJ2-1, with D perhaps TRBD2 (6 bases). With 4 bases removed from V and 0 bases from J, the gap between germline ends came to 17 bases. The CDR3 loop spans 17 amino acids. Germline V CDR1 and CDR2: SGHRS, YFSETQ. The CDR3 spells CASSPEAGIISYNEQFF. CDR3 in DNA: TGCGCCAGCAGCCCGGAGGCGGGAATAATCTCCTACAATGAGCAGTTCTTC.

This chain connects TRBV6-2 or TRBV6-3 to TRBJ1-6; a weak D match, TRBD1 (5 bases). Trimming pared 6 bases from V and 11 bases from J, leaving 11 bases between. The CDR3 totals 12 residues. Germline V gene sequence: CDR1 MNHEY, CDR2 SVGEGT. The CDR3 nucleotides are TGTGCCAGCAGCCGCGACAGAACACCCCTCCACTTT. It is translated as CASSRDRTPLHF.

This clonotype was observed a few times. The DNA of the CDR3 is TGTGCCTGGAGCCGGACAGGGCGATTCTATGGCTACACCTTC. Translating it yields CAWSRTGRFYGYTF. V gene TRBV30 combines with J gene TRBJ1-2, with 8 bases matching TRBD1. The CDR3 length is 14 residues. Trimming at V came to 3 bases and at J to 4 bases, leaving 7 bases not matched to a gene. CDR1 GTSNPN and CDR2 SVGIG come from the germline V gene (reference sequence).

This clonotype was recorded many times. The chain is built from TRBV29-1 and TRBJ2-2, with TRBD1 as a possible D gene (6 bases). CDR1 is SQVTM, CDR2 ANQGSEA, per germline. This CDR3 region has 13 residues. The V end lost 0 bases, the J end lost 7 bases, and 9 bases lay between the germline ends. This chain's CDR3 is CSVEEGGVGELFF. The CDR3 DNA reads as TGCAGCGTTGAAGAAGGGGGAGTCGGGGAGCTGTTTTTT.

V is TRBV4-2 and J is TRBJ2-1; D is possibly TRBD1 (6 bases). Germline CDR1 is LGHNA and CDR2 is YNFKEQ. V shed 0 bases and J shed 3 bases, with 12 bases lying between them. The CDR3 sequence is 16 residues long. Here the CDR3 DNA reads TGTGCCAGCAGCCAAGATGTGATAGGGGGCTACAATGAGCAGTTCTTC. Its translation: CASSQDVIGGYNEQFF.

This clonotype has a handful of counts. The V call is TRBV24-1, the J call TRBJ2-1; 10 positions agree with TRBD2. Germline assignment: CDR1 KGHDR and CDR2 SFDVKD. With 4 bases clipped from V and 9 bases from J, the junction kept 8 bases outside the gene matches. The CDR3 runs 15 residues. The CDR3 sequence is CATSDSSSGSGEQFF. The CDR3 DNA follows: TGTGCCACCAGTGACTCGTCTAGCGGGAGTGGTGAGCAGTTCTTC.

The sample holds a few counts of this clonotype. The DNA for the CDR3 is TGCGCCAGCAGTGCCCCGGACAGGGGTTCAGATACGCAGTATTTT. Translating it yields CASSAPDRGSDTQYF. The chain couples TRBV10-2 to TRBJ2-3; 9 nucleotides agree with TRBD1. V lost 4 bases, J lost 4 bases, and 6 bases stayed unmatched. The CDR3 has 15 amino acids. Germline V CDR1 and CDR2: WSHSY, SAAADI.

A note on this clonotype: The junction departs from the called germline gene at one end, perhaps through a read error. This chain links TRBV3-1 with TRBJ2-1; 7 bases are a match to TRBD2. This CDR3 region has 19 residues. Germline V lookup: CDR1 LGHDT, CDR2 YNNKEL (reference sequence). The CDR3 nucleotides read TGTGCCACCAGCCAAGATATCCTCGCTGGGGGGGGATTCTACAATGAGCAGTTCTTC. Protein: CATSQDILAGGGFYNEQFF.

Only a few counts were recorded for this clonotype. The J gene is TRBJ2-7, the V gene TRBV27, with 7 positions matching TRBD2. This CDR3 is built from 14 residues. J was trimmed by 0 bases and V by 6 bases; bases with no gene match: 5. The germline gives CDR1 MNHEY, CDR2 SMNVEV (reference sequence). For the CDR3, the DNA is TGTGCCAGCAGCCGGGACTATGGCTCCTACGAGCAGTACTTC. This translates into CASSRDYGSYEQYF.

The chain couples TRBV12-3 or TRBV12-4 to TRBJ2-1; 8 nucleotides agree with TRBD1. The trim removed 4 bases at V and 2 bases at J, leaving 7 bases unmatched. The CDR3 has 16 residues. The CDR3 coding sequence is TGTGCCAGCAGTTCAGATGGACAGGGTCCCTACAATGAGCAGTTCTTC. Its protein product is CASSSDGQGPYNEQFF.

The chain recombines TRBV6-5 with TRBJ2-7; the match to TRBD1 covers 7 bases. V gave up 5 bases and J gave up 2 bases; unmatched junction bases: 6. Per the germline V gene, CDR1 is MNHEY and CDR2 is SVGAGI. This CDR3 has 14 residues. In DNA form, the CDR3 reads TGTGCCAGCAGTAACGACAGGGACGCCTACGAGCAGTACTTC. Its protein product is CASSNDRDAYEQYF.

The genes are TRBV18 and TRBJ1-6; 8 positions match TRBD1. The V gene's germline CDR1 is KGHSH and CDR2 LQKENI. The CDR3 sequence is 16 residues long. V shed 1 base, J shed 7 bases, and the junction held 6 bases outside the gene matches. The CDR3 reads CASSPQGQVTNSPLHF. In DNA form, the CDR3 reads TGTGCCAGCTCACCACAGGGACAGGTTACCAATTCACCCCTCCACTTT.

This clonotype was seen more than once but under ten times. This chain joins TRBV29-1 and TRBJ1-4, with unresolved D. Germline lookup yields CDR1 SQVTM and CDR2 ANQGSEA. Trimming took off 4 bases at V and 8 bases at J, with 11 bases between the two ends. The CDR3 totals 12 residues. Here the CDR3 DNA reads TGCAGCGTTGGCAGGAATGGAGAAAAACTGTTTTTT. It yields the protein CSVGRNGEKLFF.

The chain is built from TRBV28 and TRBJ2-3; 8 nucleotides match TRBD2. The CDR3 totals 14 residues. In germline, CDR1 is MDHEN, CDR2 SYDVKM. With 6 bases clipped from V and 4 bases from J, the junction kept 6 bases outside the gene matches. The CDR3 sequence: CASSGRENADTQYF. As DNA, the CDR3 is TGTGCCAGCAGCGGGAGGGAGAACGCAGATACGCAGTATTTT.

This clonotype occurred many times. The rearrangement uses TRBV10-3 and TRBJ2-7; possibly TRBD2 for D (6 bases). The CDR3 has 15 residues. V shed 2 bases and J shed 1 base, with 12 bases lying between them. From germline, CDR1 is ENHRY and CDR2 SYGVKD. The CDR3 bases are TGTGCCATCAGTGAGAGCCTTGGAGGGTCCTACGAGCAGTACTTC. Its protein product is CAISESLGGSYEQYF.

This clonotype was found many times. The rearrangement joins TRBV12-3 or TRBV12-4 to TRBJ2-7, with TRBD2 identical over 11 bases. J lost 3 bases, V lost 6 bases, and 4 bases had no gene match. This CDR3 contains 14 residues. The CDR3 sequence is CASSGLAGGYEQYF. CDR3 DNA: TGTGCCAGCAGCGGTCTAGCGGGAGGCTACGAGCAGTACTTC.

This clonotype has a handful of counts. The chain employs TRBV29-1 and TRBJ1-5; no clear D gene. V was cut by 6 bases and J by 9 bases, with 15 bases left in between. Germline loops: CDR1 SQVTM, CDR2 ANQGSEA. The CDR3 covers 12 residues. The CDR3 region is CSVRQPPLPQHF. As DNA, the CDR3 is TGCAGCGTGCGCCAGCCTCCATTGCCCCAGCATTTT.

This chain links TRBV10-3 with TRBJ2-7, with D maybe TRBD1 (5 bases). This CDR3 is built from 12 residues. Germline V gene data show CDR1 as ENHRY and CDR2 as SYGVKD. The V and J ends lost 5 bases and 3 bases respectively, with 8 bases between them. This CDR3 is CAISRQGYEQYF. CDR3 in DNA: TGTGCCATCAGTCGTCAGGGCTACGAGCAGTACTTC.

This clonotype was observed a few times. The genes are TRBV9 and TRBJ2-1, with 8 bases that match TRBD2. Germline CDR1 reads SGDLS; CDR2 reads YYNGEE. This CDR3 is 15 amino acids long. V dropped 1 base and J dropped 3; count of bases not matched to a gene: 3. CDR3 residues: CASSVTTSGYNEQFF. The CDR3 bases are TGTGCCAGCAGCGTAACTACTAGCGGCTACAATGAGCAGTTCTTC.

In nucleotides, the CDR3 is TGCGCCAGCAGCTTGGCCACCGGACTTACCTCCTACGAGCAGTACTTC. Its protein is CASSLATGLTSYEQYF. This chain uses TRBV5-1 with TRBJ2-7; weak D call: TRBD2 (5 bases). Germline-derived CDR1 and CDR2 are SGHRS and YFSETQ. The V and J ends lost 0 bases and 0 bases respectively, with 13 bases between them. This CDR3 has 16 residues.

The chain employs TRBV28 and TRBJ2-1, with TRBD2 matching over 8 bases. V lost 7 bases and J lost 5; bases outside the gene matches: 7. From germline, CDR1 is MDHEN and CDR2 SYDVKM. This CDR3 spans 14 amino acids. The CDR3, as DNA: TGTGCCAGCATTGCGGGACTAGGGAACAATGAGCAGTTCTTC. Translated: CASIAGLGNNEQFF. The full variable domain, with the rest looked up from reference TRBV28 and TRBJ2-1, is DVKVTQSSRYLVKRTGEKVFLECVQDMDHENMFWYRQDPGLGLRLIYFSYDVKMKEKGDIPEGYSVSREKKERFSLILESASTNQTSMYLCASIAGLGNNEQFFGPGTRLTVL.

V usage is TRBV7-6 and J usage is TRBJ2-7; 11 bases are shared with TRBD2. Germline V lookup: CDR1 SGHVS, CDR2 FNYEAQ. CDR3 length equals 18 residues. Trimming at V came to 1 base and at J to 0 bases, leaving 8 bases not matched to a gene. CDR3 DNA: TGTGCCAGCAGCTTAGTCCTAGCGGGAGGCTCAAGCTCCTACGAGCAGTACTTC. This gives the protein CASSLVLAGGSSSYEQYF.

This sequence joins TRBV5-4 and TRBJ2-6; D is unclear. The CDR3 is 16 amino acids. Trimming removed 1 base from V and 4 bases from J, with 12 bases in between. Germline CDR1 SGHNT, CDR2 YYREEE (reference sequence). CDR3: CASSLYVAAGANVLTF. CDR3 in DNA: TGTGCCAGCAGCTTGTATGTAGCAGCAGGGGCCAACGTCCTGACTTTC.

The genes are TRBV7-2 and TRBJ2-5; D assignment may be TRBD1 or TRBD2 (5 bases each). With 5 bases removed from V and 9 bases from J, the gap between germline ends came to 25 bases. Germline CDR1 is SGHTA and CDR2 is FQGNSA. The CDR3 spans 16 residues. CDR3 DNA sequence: TGTGCCAGCAGCCGAAATGCCTGGGCCTCCGGGGCGCCCCAGTACTTC. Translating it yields CASSRNAWASGAPQYF.

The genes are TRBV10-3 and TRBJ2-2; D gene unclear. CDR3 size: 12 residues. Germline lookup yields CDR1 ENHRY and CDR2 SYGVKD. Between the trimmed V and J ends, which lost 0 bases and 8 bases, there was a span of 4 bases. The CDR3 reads CAISESQGELFF. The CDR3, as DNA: TGTGCCATCAGTGAGTCACAAGGGGAGCTGTTTTTT.

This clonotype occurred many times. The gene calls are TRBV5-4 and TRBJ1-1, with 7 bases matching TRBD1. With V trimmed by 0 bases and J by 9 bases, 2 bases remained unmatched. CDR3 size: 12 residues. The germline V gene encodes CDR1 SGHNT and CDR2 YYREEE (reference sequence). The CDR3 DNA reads TGTGCCAGCAGCTTGGACAGGGGAAAAGCTTTCTTT. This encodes CASSLDRGKAFF.